These T cell receptor beta chains were read from a single sample in a study of blood T cell repertoires in COVID-19. Libraries were prepared by immunoSEQ multiplex PCR; TCRdb keeps only in-frame clonotypes and omits some of them. The top ten hold about 2% of the sample, which has fewer than 600,000 clones, approximately 87% seen once. The sample consisted of PBMCs or T cells enriched from blood (not recorded which). The receptors derive from a middle-aged woman who had recovered from COVID-19. The CDR3 runs from the conserved cysteine through the conserved F or W. A D gene is named only where the DNA matches it firmly. Clone size is given for some rows only: seen once, a few or many times, or a class if the clone is expanded.

j_call | clone_size | v_call | d_call | cdr3_nt | cdr3_aa
TRBJ2-2 | once | TRBV25-1 | - | TGTGCCAGCAGTGAATGGGTGGGAGGAGGACTTGGGGAGCTGTTTTTT | CASSEWVGGGLGELFF
TRBJ1-6 | - | TRBV7-9 | TRBD1 | TGTGCCAGCAGCTTAAGACAGGGGGCCGTATCTTCACCCCTCCACTTT | CASSLRQGAVSSPLHF
TRBJ2-3 | - | TRBV20-1 | TRBD1 | TGCAGTGCTAGTAGCCCGCAGGGGGTCACAGATACGCAGTATTTT | CSASSPQGVTDTQYF
TRBJ2-5 | - | TRBV29-1 | TRBD2 | TGCAGCGTTGAGCGGGAGGAGGAGACCCAGTACTTC | CSVEREEETQYF
TRBJ2-7 | - | TRBV5-6 | - | TGTGCCAGCAGCTTCCAAGCGGGTGAGCAGTACTTC | CASSFQAGEQYF
TRBJ2-1 | - | TRBV11-2 | - | TGTGCCAGCAGCTTCGGGGTGCATGAGCAGTTCTTC | CASSFGVHEQFF
TRBJ1-1 | - | TRBV15 | - | TGTGCCACCAGCAACAGGGAGCTGGGGACTGAAGCTTTCTTT | CATSNRELGTEAFF
TRBJ2-2 | - | TRBV4-3 | TRBD2 | TGCGCCAGCAGCCAAGATAGGGTACTAGCGGGATTGACCGGGGAGCTGTTTTTT | CASSQDRVLAGLTGELFF
TRBJ1-1 | - | TRBV19 | - | TGTGCCAGTAGTATTAGGAGAGGGCTTGAAGCTTTCTTT | CASSIRRGLEAFF
TRBJ2-5 | - | TRBV19 | - | TGTGCCAGTAGTATAGCGGACTCGCCCCAGGAGACCCAGTACTTC | CASSIADSPQETQYF
TRBJ2-7 | - | TRBV19 | TRBD2 | TGTGCCAGTAGTGCGAGACTAGCGGGACTCTCCTACGAGCAGTACTTC | CASSARLAGLSYEQYF
TRBJ1-2 | - | TRBV6-1 | - | TGTGCCAGCAGTGACAGGGCCATGAATGGCTACACCTTC | CASSDRAMNGYTF
TRBJ2-1 | - | TRBV7-2 | - | TGTGCCAGCAGCTTAGGTCCCAGGGGATGGCAGTTCTTC | CASSLGPRGWQFF
TRBJ1-5 | - | TRBV9 | - | TGTGCCAGCAGCGTAGGCTTAGAGCCCCAGCATTTT | CASSVGLEPQHF
TRBJ1-3 | few | TRBV7-2 | TRBD1 | TGTGCCAGCAGCTTTACAGGGGGCTCTGGAAACACCATATATTTT | CASSFTGGSGNTIYF
TRBJ1-1 | few | TRBV4-1 | - | TGCGCCAGCAGCCAAGACTGGGAGACTGAAGCTTTCTTT | CASSQDWETEAFF
TRBJ1-3 | - | TRBV5-1 | - | TGCGCCAGCAGCTCCGCGGGGGCGATAGGCTCTGGAAACACCATATATTTT | CASSSAGAIGSGNTIYF
TRBJ1-5 | - | TRBV3-1/TRBV3-2 | - | TGTGCCAGCAGCCAAGATCGGGGGCAGCCCCAGCATTTT | CASSQDRGQPQHF
TRBJ2-1 | - | TRBV7-2 | TRBD2 | TGTGCCAGCAGCTTAGTTAGCGGGATGGTGAATGAGCAGTTCTTC | CASSLVSGMVNEQFF
TRBJ2-2 | - | TRBV10-3 | TRBD1 | TGTGCCATCAGTCGGGACAGGGCCCCCACCGGGGAGCTGTTTTTT | CAISRDRAPTGELFF
TRBJ2-5 | - | TRBV5-4 | - | TGTGCCAGCAGCCATACTTTAGGGGGCCAAGAGACCCAGTACTTC | CASSHTLGGQETQYF
TRBJ1-2 | - | TRBV5-1 | - | TGCGCCAGCAGTCCACAGGGCGGTCATGGCTACACCTTC | CASSPQGGHGYTF
TRBJ2-1 | - | TRBV27 | - | TGTGCCGTACTAGGGCGCAATGAGCAGTTCTTC | CAVLGRNEQFF
TRBJ1-2 | - | TRBV7-9 | - | TGTGCCAGCAGCCAGGACAGCACTTTGGGCTACACCTTC | CASSQDSTLGYTF
TRBJ1-1 | - | TRBV7-2 | - | TGTGCCAGCAGCTTAGGAGGTGTGAACACTGAAGCTTTCTTT | CASSLGGVNTEAFF
TRBJ1-3 | - | TRBV10-3 | - | TGTGCCATCAGTGAGTCAATGAGGGCCGCCAACACCATATATTTT | CAISESMRAANTIYF
TRBJ2-3 | - | TRBV7-2 | - | TGTGCCAGCAGCTCTAGACTGGGCGCGGGTGTAGATACGCAGTATTTT | CASSSRLGAGVDTQYF
TRBJ1-1 | once | TRBV6-5 | - | TGTGCCAGCAGTTGGGGGCCGAACACTGAAGCTTTCTTT | CASSWGPNTEAFF
TRBJ2-2 | - | TRBV18 | TRBD1 | TGTGCCAGCTCACCAAAACGGACAGGGGATGGGGAGCTGTTTTTT | CASSPKRTGDGELFF
TRBJ1-2 | once | TRBV5-1 | TRBD1 | TGCGCCAGCAGCCCTCGGGACAGGATCTATGGCTACACCTTC | CASSPRDRIYGYTF
TRBJ2-2 | - | TRBV6-2/TRBV6-3 | TRBD2 | TGTGCCAGCAGTTACCTCCCCTCGGCGGGAGGGATATTTACCGGGGAGCTGTTTTTT | CASSYLPSAGGIFTGELFF
TRBJ2-7 | - | TRBV10-3 | TRBD2 | TGTGCCGCCAGCGGGAGCTCCTACGAGCAGTACTTC | CAASGSSYEQYF
TRBJ1-2 | - | TRBV19 | - | TGTGCCAGTAGCCCAGGGCCGGCGAGGGGCTACACCTTC | CASSPGPARGYTF
TRBJ1-6 | - | TRBV4-3 | - | TGCGCCAGCAGCCAAGATATCGGCAGGGGTTGGAATTCACCCCTCCACTTT | CASSQDIGRGWNSPLHF
TRBJ2-1 | - | TRBV11-2 | TRBD2 | TGTGCCAGCAGCTTATCAGGACTAGCGGGAGGAACCTACAATGAGCAGTTCTTC | CASSLSGLAGGTYNEQFF
TRBJ2-3 | - | TRBV10-3 | TRBD2 | TGTGCCATCAGTGAGGCTCCTAGCGGGAGAGGCGCAGATACGCAGTATTTT | CAISEAPSGRGADTQYF
TRBJ1-5 | - | TRBV7-8 | - | TGTGCCAGCAGCTTAGGGGGCGGGGGCAGCAATCAGCCCCAGCATTTT | CASSLGGGGSNQPQHF
TRBJ2-1 | - | TRBV5-6 | TRBD1 | TGTGCCAGCAGCTTGGGACAGGGCTTCTTCAATGAGCAGTTCTTC | CASSLGQGFFNEQFF
TRBJ2-7 | - | TRBV7-9 | - | TGTGCCAGCAGCTTCTCCTATTACGAGCAGTACTTC | CASSFSYYEQYF
TRBJ2-6 | - | TRBV27 | - | TGTGCCAGCAGCCCCAGTGTCTCTGGGGCCAACGTCCTGACTTTC | CASSPSVSGANVLTF
TRBJ2-5 | - | TRBV5-1 | - | TGCGCCAGCAGAATGGGGGCTCAAGAGACCCAGTACTTC | CASRMGAQETQYF
TRBJ1-1 | - | TRBV5-8 | TRBD1 | TGTGCCAGCAGCGCGATACAGGGGATGAACACTGAAGCTTTCTTT | CASSAIQGMNTEAFF
TRBJ2-5 | - | TRBV20-1 | - | TGCAGTGCTAACCCATTCGGGACCCAGTACTTC | CSANPFGTQYF
TRBJ2-5 | - | TRBV10-3 | TRBD2 | TGTGCCATCAGTGAAGGGACTAGCGGGAGTGAGACCCAGTACTTC | CAISEGTSGSETQYF
TRBJ1-1 | - | TRBV27 | - | TGTGCCAGCAGTTTCGGGGGGGCGTTTTCTGAAGCTTTCTTT | CASSFGGAFSEAFF
TRBJ2-1 | - | TRBV27 | - | TGTGCCAGCTCTCGCCAGGGGTCCAATGAGCAGTTCTTC | CASSRQGSNEQFF
TRBJ1-2 | - | TRBV12-3/TRBV12-4 | - | TGTGCCAGCAGCCCGGACAGACATTATGGCTACACCTTC | CASSPDRHYGYTF
TRBJ1-1 | few | TRBV6-2/TRBV6-3 | - | TGTGCCAGCAGTTATGGGACAAAGAACACTGAAGCTTTCTTT | CASSYGTKNTEAFF
TRBJ2-1 | - | TRBV14 | - | TGTGCCAGCAGCCAATATCAGGGGGAGGCTGAGCAGTTCTTC | CASSQYQGEAEQFF
TRBJ1-5 | once | TRBV2 | TRBD1 | TGTGCCAGCAGCGCAGGGGGCGCAGGGCAGCCCCAGCATTTT | CASSAGGAGQPQHF